This T cell receptor beta chain emerged from a study of T cell responses to AZD1222 COVID-19 vaccine. This clone has a handful of counts. The germline V gene has CDR1 SGHTA and CDR2 FQGNSA. The length of the CDR3 is 13 residues. V gave up 6 bases and J gave up 0 bases, with 6 bases separating them. The repertoire was sequenced with immunoSEQ multiplex PCR; TCRdb's copy has only in-frame clones and lacks some. Among about 120,000 clones, almost 90% were seen once, and the ten largest hold about 10%. Sequencing was performed on peripheral blood, taken on day 0 of AZD1222 vaccination. The genes are TRBV7-2 and TRBJ1-3; D gene unclear. This TCR was sampled from an adult in good health. The CDR3, as DNA: TGTGCCAGCAGTCGGGGCTCTGGAAACACCATATATTTT. Its protein is CASSRGSGNTIYF. Variable domain in full (rest from reference TRBV7-2 and TRBJ1-3): GAGVSQSPSNKVTEKGKDVELRCDPISGHTALYWYRQSLGQGLEFLIYFQGNSAPDKSGLPSDRFSAERTGGSVSTLTIQRTQQEDSAVYLCASSRGSGNTIYFGEGSWLTVV.